Following are 9 T cell receptor beta chains from one sample sequenced in a study of regulatory T cells in long-lasting Graves disease (dated by TCRdb to the early 2020s). The intended sense of this specimen's time point label: persistent/refractory GD, antithyroid drugs over 5 years with positive TRAb. For both TCR sequencing and RNA sequencing, RNA was extracted from PBMCs in TRIzol. The library was built by means of multiplex PCR. Sequencing took place on an Illumina HiSeq 4000. iRepertoire HTBI primers and Arm-PCR amplification of CDR3 regions were used to construct TCR beta libraries. TCRdb's own reprocessing of the public reads used fastp at Q25 and MiXCR and kept productive beta chains. Each CDR3 protein appears once, grouped with its most common genes and DNA. The sample records a few hundred thousand distinct CDR3 sequences, about 20% of which are singletons. Under 15% of the sample lies in the top ten.

The source material was peripheral blood mononuclear cells (PBMCs), sampled when the disease was refractory, from a patient treated with antithyroid drugs. These receptor sequences come from a female donor with Graves disease.

V and J are TRBV20-1 and TRBJ1-6; tentative D call: TRBD1 (6 bases). Trimming took 6 bases from V and 7 from J, leaving 25 bases between them. The germline gives CDR1 DFQATT, CDR2 SNEGSKA (reference sequence). This CDR3 is 17 amino acids long. Here the CDR3 reads CSAIRTVPLLPNSPLHF. DNA of the CDR3: TGCAGTGCGATTCGGACAGTTCCCCTCCTACCAAATTCACCCCTCCACTTT.

Ten or more counts support this clonotype. The chain links TRBV6-1 to TRBJ1-5; D uncertain. The CDR3 covers 14 residues. The germline gives CDR1 MNHNS, CDR2 SASEGT. V gave up 3 bases and J gave up 4 bases, with 10 bases separating them. CDR3: CASSDSAGNQPQHF. CDR3 nucleotide sequence: TGTGCCAGCAGTGACAGCGCCGGGAATCAGCCCCAGCATTTT.

The sample holds many counts of this clonotype. The chain couples TRBV7-2 to TRBJ2-7; no reliable D call. The V end was cut by 5 bases, the J end by 0 bases, with 17 bases between. The CDR3 runs 16 residues. CDR1 is SGHTA and CDR2 is FQGNSA in the germline V gene. The CDR3 DNA reads TGTGCCAGCAGCCGACCATTGGGATCCGTCTCCTACGAGCAGTACTTC. Amino acid sequence: CASSRPLGSVSYEQYF.

The J gene is TRBJ2-5, the V gene TRBV3-1; D is ambiguous. The CDR3 loop spans 12 amino acids. Per the germline V gene, CDR1 is LGHDT and CDR2 is YNNKEL (reference sequence). Trimming left V 0 bases short and J 10 bases short, with 9 bases between. The CDR3 DNA reads TGTGCCAGCAGCCAAGATCTGAGCCGCCAGTACTTC. It is translated as CASSQDLSRQYF.

The CDR3 protein is CASSPVPGPLTGELFF. CDR3 nucleotides: TGTGCCAGCAGCCCCGTACCGGGACCCTTGACCGGGGAGCTGTTTTTT. The rearrangement joins TRBV5-5 to TRBJ2-2; D might be TRBD1 or TRBD2, each matching 5 bases. The length of the CDR3 is 16 residues. Trimming took 4 bases from V and 5 from J, leaving 18 bases between them. CDR1 SGHKS and CDR2 YYEKEE come from the germline V gene (reference sequence).

The chain recombines TRBV20-1 with TRBJ2-5, with D unresolved. CDR1 and CDR2 (germline): DFQATT, SNEGSKA (reference sequence). Trimming stripped 5 bases from V and 3 bases from J, with 7 bases between. CDR3 length: 11 residues. Here the CDR3 reads CSARQEETQYF. The CDR3 DNA is TGCAGTGCTCGACAAGAAGAGACCCAGTACTTC.

This clonotype was observed many times. V usage is TRBV29-1 and J usage is TRBJ1-4; D may be TRBD1 (5 bases). The CDR3 length is 12 residues. The germline V and J ends were trimmed by 5 bases and 5 bases, with 9 bases remaining between them. Germline V gene data show CDR1 as SQVTM and CDR2 as ANQGSEA. The CDR3 DNA reads TGCAGCGTTCTCTCAGGGAATGAAAAACTGTTTTTT. Translation gives CSVLSGNEKLFF.

Comment on this clonotype: This may arise from a read error, as a much more abundant clone is one base away. This chain uses TRBV28 with TRBJ1-1; 7 bases map to TRBD1. This CDR3 comprises 15 residues. Losses at the gene ends were 4 bases for V and 7 bases for J; bases not matched to a gene: 12. The germline V gene has CDR1 MDHEN and CDR2 SYDVKM. The CDR3 coding sequence is TGTGCCAGCAGTTCCCCCCGACAGGGAGGTGGTGAAGCTTTCTTT. It codes for CASSSPRQGGGEAFF.

The gene calls are TRBV6-5 and TRBJ1-3, with D unresolved. Germline lookup yields CDR1 MNHEY and CDR2 SVGAGI. V was pared by 4 bases and J by 4 bases, with 11 bases between. This CDR3 is 14 amino acids long. CDR3 DNA: TGTGCCAGCAGTTCCCCTGGAACAGGAAACACCATATATTTT. This encodes CASSSPGTGNTIYF.